This is a list of T cell receptor beta chains from one sample in a study of blood T cells in healthy people across ages. TCRdb called the 5' RACE reads again in MiXCR, with one record for every CDR3 protein. The sample consists of about 1.6 million distinct CDR3 sequences, approximately 32% of them appearing once. Material: blood. These TCRs come from a woman aged 25 to 39 in good health. CDR3s include the opening cysteine and the closing phenylalanine or tryptophan. Each record gives: CDR3 DNA, CDR3 protein, clone size, V gene, D gene, J gene. D genes are given only for firm matches. Part of the rows lack a size; the others show once, few, many or a class for expanded clones.

DNA: TGCAGTGCTAGGGACCGACAGGGGGCCCACGAGCAGTACTTC; CDR3: CSARDRQGAHEQYF; size: NA; V: TRBV20-1; D: TRBD1; J: TRBJ2-7
DNA: TGTGCCAGCAGGATCCAGGGGGCGCGTCCATACGAGCAGTACTTC; CDR3: CASRIQGARPYEQYF; size: NA; V: TRBV28; D: TRBD1; J: TRBJ2-7
DNA: TGCAGTGCTTTACTAGCGGGGGGCCCAAGCTCCTACAATGAGCAGTTCTTC; CDR3: CSALLAGGPSSYNEQFF; size: NA; V: TRBV20-1; D: TRBD2; J: TRBJ2-1
DNA: TGCAGCGTTCGGGACAGGGGGCTGAACACTGAAGCTTTCTTT; CDR3: CSVRDRGLNTEAFF; size: NA; V: TRBV29-1; D: TRBD1; J: TRBJ1-1
DNA: TGTGCCAGCAGACCCAGGCAGGCGGATGACTACACCTTC; CDR3: CASRPRQADDYTF; size: NA; V: TRBV6-1; D: NA; J: TRBJ1-2
DNA: TGCGCCAGCAGTGTGTCGGCCAACCATGGCTACACCTTC; CDR3: CASSVSANHGYTF; size: NA; V: TRBV10-1; D: NA; J: TRBJ1-2
DNA: TGTGCCAGCAGCCTCACTAGCGGGACGTTGGGCGAGCAGTACTTC; CDR3: CASSLTSGTLGEQYF; size: few; V: TRBV7-6; D: TRBD2; J: TRBJ2-7
DNA: TGTGCCAGCTTTACCGGGACAGGGCGCACAGATACGCAGTATTTT; CDR3: CASFTGTGRTDTQYF; size: few; V: TRBV2; D: TRBD1; J: TRBJ2-3
DNA: TGTGCCAGCGCCCTCTGGGGGACCTACGAGCAGTACTTC; CDR3: CASALWGTYEQYF; size: NA; V: TRBV7-8; D: NA; J: TRBJ2-7
DNA: TGTGCCAGCAGCCAAGAGCTCAGGAACACTGAAGCTTTCTTT; CDR3: CASSQELRNTEAFF; size: NA; V: TRBV4-2; D: NA; J: TRBJ1-1
DNA: TGTGCCAGCTCAGACGGGGACAGGGCCCACTACGAGCAGTACTTC; CDR3: CASSDGDRAHYEQYF; size: NA; V: TRBV18; D: TRBD1; J: TRBJ2-7
DNA: TGTGCCAGCAGCCCGACTTACGTGTACAATGAGCAGTTCTTC; CDR3: CASSPTYVYNEQFF; size: NA; V: TRBV7-8; D: NA; J: TRBJ2-1
DNA: TGTGCCAGCAGCGCCGGGACTAGCCTTTTGGAGACCCAGTACTTC; CDR3: CASSAGTSLLETQYF; size: NA; V: TRBV3-1; D: TRBD2; J: TRBJ2-5
DNA: TGCAGTGCTCCTAGCGGGAGTATCACAGATACGCAGTATTTT; CDR3: CSAPSGSITDTQYF; size: NA; V: TRBV20-1; D: TRBD2; J: TRBJ2-3
DNA: TGCGCCAGCAGCTTGGAGGCTATCATCACAGATACGCAGTATTTT; CDR3: CASSLEAIITDTQYF; size: few; V: TRBV5-1; D: NA; J: TRBJ2-3
DNA: TGCAGTGCTAGAGGAATAGCGAACGAGCAGTACTTC; CDR3: CSARGIANEQYF; size: NA; V: TRBV20-1; D: NA; J: TRBJ2-7
DNA: TGTGCCAGCAGCCCCAGCCTAGCGGAGTTCTACAATGAGCAGTTCTTC; CDR3: CASSPSLAEFYNEQFF; size: NA; V: TRBV7-3; D: TRBD2; J: TRBJ2-1
DNA: TGCAGTGCTGGGACCCGCAGCGAGCAGTACTTC; CDR3: CSAGTRSEQYF; size: NA; V: TRBV20-1; D: NA; J: TRBJ2-7
DNA: TGTGCCAACAGTTTTAACGGGAGCAATGAGCAGTTCTTC; CDR3: CANSFNGSNEQFF; size: NA; V: TRBV12-3/TRBV12-4; D: NA; J: TRBJ2-1
DNA: TGCAGTGCTACACCGAGCCGGACAGCAGAAGATACGCAGTATTTT; CDR3: CSATPSRTAEDTQYF; size: NA; V: TRBV20-1; D: NA; J: TRBJ2-3
DNA: TGCAGTGTCCCGCCCCTGGGACAGGGGGTGGCCCAGTACTTC; CDR3: CSVPPLGQGVAQYF; size: NA; V: TRBV20-1; D: TRBD1; J: TRBJ2-5
DNA: TGTGCCAGCAGTTACGATCGGCTCTCTGGGGCCAACGTCCTGACTTTC; CDR3: CASSYDRLSGANVLTF; size: NA; V: TRBV6-6; D: NA; J: TRBJ2-6
DNA: TGCAGCGTTGAGAAGGACAGGTACAATGAGCAGTTCTTC; CDR3: CSVEKDRYNEQFF; size: many; V: TRBV29-1; D: TRBD1; J: TRBJ2-1
DNA: TGTGCCAGCAGCCCGGACAGGGGGCGCGGCGACTATGGCTACACCTTC; CDR3: CASSPDRGRGDYGYTF; size: few; V: TRBV7-9; D: TRBD1; J: TRBJ1-2
DNA: TGTGCCAGCACCGGGACAGGGGACAACAATGAGCAGTACTTC; CDR3: CASTGTGDNNEQYF; size: NA; V: TRBV6-6; D: TRBD1; J: TRBJ2-7
DNA: TGCGCCAGCAGCGCAACGGGACCGACCACCGGGGAGCTGTTTTTT; CDR3: CASSATGPTTGELFF; size: NA; V: TRBV5-1; D: NA; J: TRBJ2-2
DNA: TGTGCCAGCAGCTTATTCACTCCTGGTCACGAGCAGTACTTC; CDR3: CASSLFTPGHEQYF; size: few; V: TRBV7-6; D: NA; J: TRBJ2-7
DNA: TGTGCCAGCAGACCTAGTCGAAGGCGCCTCTCCTACAATGAGCAGTTCTTC; CDR3: CASRPSRRRLSYNEQFF; size: NA; V: TRBV28; D: NA; J: TRBJ2-1
DNA: TGCAGCGTTGAAGATTTACGGGAGGGCCTTAACGAGCAGTACTTC; CDR3: CSVEDLREGLNEQYF; size: many; V: TRBV29-1; D: TRBD2; J: TRBJ2-7
DNA: TGTGCCAGCAGCTCCCAAACGGGGAGGGCGGGAGGAAACACCATATATTTT; CDR3: CASSSQTGRAGGNTIYF; size: NA; V: TRBV7-2; D: NA; J: TRBJ1-3
DNA: TGTGCCAGCAGCTTGTCACGGGACAATCAGCCCCAGCATTTT; CDR3: CASSLSRDNQPQHF; size: few; V: TRBV7-2; D: NA; J: TRBJ1-5
DNA: TGTGCCAGCAGTTTCTCAGGGACCTTTTCACCCCTCCACTTT; CDR3: CASSFSGTFSPLHF; size: few; V: TRBV27; D: NA; J: TRBJ1-6
DNA: TGTGCCAGCAGCTTGGACTGGCCCGGGGAGCTGTTTTTT; CDR3: CASSLDWPGELFF; size: NA; V: TRBV9; D: NA; J: TRBJ2-2
DNA: TGTGCCAGCGGGGTACTCTCAACTAATGAAAAACTGTTTTTT; CDR3: CASGVLSTNEKLFF; size: once; V: TRBV12-3/TRBV12-4; D: NA; J: TRBJ1-4
DNA: TGTGTCAGCAGCTTATTAAGCGGGAGTATATCAGATACGCAGTATTTT; CDR3: CVSSLLSGSISDTQYF; size: NA; V: TRBV7-2; D: TRBD2; J: TRBJ2-3
DNA: TGCGCCAGCAGCTGGGGACTAGCGGGAGCCAAAAACATTCAGTACTTC; CDR3: CASSWGLAGAKNIQYF; size: few; V: TRBV5-1; D: TRBD2; J: TRBJ2-4